This T cell receptor beta chain stems from a study of T cell responses to AZD1222 COVID-19 vaccine. Overall study results and limits: Researchers took repertoire samples only after the peak T cell response had come. Dominant CD4 TCR responses targeted spike regions 160-218 and 743-854. Donor demographics were predominantly white British with a female majority; clonal diversity may be underestimated.

Sequenced by immunoSEQ multiplex PCR; TCRdb stores in-frame clones only, minus some. This table has roughly 120,000 clones, around 89% appearing once. Notes on this clone: Its target is unknown.

This clonotype originated in an adult who received the AZD1222 COVID-19 vaccine. Sequenced material: peripheral blood, taken 28 days after the second AZD1222 dose.

For the CDR3, the DNA is TGCGCCAGCAGCTTAATGTCCGGGACAGTTGACACTGAAGCTTTCTTT. Protein sequence: CASSLMSGTVDTEAFF. The chain carries TRBV5-1 and TRBJ1-1; TRBD1 aligns across 7 bases. CDR1 and CDR2 (germline): SGHRS, YFSETQ. CDR3 size: 16 residues. V trimming: 2 bases; J trimming: 3 bases; junction bases outside the gene matches: 10.